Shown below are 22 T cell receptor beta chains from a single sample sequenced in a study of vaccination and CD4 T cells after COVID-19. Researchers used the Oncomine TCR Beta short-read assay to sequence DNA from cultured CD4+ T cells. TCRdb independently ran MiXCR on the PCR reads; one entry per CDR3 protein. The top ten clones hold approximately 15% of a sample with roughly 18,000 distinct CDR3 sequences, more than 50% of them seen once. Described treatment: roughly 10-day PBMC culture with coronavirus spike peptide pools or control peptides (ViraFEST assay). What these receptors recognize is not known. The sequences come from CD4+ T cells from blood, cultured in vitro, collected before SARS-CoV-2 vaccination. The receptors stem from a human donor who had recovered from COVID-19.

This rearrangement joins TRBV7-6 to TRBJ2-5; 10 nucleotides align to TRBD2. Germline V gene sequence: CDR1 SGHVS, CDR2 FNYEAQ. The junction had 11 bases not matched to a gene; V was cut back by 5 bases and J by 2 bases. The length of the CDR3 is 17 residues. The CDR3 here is CASSEGKVAGGQETQYF. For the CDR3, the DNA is TGTGCCAGCAGCGAGGGGAAGGTAGCGGGAGGACAAGAGACCCAGTACTTC.

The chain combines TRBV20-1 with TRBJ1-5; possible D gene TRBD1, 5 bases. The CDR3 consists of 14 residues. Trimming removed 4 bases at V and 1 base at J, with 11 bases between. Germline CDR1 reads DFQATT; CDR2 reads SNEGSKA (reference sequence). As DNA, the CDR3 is TGCAGTGCTAAGCCGACAGCAAGCAATCAGCCCCAGCATTTT. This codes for CSAKPTASNQPQHF.

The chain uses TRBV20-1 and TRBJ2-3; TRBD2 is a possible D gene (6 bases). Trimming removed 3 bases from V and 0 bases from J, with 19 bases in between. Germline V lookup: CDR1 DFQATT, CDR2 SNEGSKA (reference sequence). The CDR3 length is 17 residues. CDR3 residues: CSASPVSDGGSTDTQYF. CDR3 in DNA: TGCAGTGCTAGCCCCGTCTCGGACGGAGGGAGCACAGATACGCAGTATTTT.

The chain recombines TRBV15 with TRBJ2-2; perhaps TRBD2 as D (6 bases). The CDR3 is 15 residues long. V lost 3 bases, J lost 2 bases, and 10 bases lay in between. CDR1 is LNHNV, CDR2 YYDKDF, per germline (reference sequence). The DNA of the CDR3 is TGTGCCACCAGCAGGACTAGGGTCAACACCGGGGAGCTGTTTTTT. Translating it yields CATSRTRVNTGELFF.

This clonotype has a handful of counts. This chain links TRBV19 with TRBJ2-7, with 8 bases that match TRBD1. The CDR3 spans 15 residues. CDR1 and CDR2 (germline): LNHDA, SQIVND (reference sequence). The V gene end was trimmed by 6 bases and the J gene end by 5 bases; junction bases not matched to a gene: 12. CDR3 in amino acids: CASSNSGQGEHEQYF. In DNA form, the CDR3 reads TGTGCCAGTAGCAATTCCGGACAGGGAGAACACGAGCAGTACTTC.

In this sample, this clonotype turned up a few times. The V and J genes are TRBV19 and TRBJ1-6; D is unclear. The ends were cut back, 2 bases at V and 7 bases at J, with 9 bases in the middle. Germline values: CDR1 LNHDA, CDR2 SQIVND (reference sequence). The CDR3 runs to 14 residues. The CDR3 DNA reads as TGTGCCAGTAGTATATCCGACACAAATTCACCCCTCCACTTT. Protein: CASSISDTNSPLHF.

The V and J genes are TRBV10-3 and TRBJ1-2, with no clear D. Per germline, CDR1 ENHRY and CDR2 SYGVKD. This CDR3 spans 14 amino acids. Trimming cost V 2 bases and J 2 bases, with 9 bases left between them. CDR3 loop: CAISEPRGNYGYTF. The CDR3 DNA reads TGTGCCATCAGTGAGCCCAGAGGGAACTATGGCTACACCTTC.

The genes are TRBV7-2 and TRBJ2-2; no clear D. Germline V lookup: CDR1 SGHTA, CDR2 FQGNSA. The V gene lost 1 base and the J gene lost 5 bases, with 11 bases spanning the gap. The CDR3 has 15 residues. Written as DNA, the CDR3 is TGTGCCAGCAGCTTAGAGCGATTAAATACCGGGGAGCTGTTTTTT. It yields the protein CASSLERLNTGELFF. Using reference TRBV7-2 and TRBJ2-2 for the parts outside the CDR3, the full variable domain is GAGVSQSPSNKVTEKGKDVELRCDPISGHTALYWYRQSLGQGLEFLIYFQGNSAPDKSGLPSDRFSAERTGGSVSTLTIQRTQQEDSAVYLCASSLERLNTGELFFGEGSRLTVL.

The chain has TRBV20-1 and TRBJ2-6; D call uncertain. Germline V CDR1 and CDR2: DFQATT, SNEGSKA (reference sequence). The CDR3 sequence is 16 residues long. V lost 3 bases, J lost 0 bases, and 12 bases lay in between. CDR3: CSASRSSTSGANVLTF. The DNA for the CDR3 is TGCAGTGCTAGCAGATCCTCCACCTCTGGGGCCAACGTCCTGACTTTC.

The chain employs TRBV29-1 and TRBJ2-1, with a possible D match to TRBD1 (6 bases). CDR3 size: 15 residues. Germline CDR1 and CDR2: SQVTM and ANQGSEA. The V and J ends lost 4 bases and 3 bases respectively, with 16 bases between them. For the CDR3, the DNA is TGCAGCGTTGTTATGGGGGCGGCCCACTACAATGAGCAGTTCTTC. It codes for CSVVMGAAHYNEQFF.

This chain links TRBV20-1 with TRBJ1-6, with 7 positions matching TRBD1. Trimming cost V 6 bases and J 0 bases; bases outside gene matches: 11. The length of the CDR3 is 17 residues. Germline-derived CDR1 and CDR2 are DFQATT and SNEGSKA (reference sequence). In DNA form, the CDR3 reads TGCAGTGCCCACCCGACAGGGTCTAGCTCCTATAATTCACCCCTCCACTTT. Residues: CSAHPTGSSSYNSPLHF.

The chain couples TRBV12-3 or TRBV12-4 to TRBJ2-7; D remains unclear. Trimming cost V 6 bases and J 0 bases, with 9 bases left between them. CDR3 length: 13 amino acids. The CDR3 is CASRGGHSYEQYF. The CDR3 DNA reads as TGTGCCAGCAGGGGCGGCCACTCCTACGAGCAGTACTTC.

In nucleotides, the CDR3 is TGTGCCAGCAGCAAATCGACAGTCCACCAAGAGACCCAGTACTTC. Translated, it gives CASSKSTVHQETQYF. The chain employs TRBV6-2 or TRBV6-3 and TRBJ2-5, with a tentative D call TRBD1 (5 bases). There are 15 residues in the CDR3. Germline CDR1 is MNHEY and CDR2 is SVGEGT. The germline V and J ends were trimmed by 6 bases and 0 bases, with 14 bases remaining between them.

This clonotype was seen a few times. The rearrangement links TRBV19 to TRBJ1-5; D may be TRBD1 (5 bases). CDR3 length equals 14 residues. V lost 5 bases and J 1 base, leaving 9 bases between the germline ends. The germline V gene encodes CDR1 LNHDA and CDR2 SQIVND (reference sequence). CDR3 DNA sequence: TGTGCCAGTAGTGTTTCAGGGAGCAATCAGCCCCAGCATTTT. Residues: CASSVSGSNQPQHF.

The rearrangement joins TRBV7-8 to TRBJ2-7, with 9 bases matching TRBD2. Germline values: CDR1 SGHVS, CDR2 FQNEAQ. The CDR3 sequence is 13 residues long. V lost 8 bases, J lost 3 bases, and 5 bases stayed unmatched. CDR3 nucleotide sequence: TGTGCCAGCGGAGGACTAGCGTACTACGAGCAGTACTTC. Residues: CASGGLAYYEQYF.

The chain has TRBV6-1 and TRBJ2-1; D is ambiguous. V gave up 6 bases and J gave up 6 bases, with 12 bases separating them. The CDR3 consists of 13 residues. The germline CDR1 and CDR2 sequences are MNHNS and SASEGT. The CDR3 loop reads CASSPGLLNEQFF. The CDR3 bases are TGTGCCAGCAGCCCCGGCCTCCTCAATGAGCAGTTCTTC.

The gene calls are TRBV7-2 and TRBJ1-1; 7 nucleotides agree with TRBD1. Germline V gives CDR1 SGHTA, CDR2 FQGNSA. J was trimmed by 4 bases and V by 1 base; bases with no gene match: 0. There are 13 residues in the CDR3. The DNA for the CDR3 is TGTGCCAGCAGCTTAGGACAGGGCACTGAAGCTTTCTTT. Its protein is CASSLGQGTEAFF.

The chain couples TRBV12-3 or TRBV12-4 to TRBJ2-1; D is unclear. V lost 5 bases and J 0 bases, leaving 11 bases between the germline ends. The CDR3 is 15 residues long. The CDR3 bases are TGTGCCAGCAGTCCCACTGTCGCCTCCTACAATGAGCAGTTCTTC. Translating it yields CASSPTVASYNEQFF.

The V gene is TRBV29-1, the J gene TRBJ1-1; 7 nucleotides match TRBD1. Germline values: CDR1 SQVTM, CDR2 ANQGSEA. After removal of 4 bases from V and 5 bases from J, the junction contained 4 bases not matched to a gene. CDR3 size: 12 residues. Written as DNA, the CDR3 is TGCAGCGTTGGACAGGGTTGGACTGAAGCTTTCTTT. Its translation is CSVGQGWTEAFF.

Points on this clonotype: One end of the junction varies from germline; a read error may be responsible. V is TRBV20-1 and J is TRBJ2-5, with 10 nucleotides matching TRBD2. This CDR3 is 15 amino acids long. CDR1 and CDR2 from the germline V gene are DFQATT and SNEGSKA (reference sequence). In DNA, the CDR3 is TGCAGTGCCCCGAGAGGTAGCGGGAGGAAAGAGACCCAATACTTC. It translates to CSAPRGSGRKETQYF.

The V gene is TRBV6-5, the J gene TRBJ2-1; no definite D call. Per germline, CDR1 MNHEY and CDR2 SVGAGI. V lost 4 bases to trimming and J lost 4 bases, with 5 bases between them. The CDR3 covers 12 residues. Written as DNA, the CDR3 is TGTGCCAGCAGTTCCGAGTACAATGAGCAGTTCTTC. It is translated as CASSSEYNEQFF.

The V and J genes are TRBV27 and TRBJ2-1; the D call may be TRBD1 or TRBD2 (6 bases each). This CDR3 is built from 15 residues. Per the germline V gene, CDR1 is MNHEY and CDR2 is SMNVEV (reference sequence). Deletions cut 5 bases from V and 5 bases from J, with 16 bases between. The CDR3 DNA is TGTGCCAGCAGTCTGCGACTAGAGGGGGACAATGAGCAGTTCTTC. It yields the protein CASSLRLEGDNEQFF.